The 22 T cell receptor beta chains given below trace back to one sample, sequenced in a study of T cell repertoires in cytomegalovirus infection. Via MiXCR, TCRdb re-called the reads, giving one row per CDR3 protein. In the table there are approximately 89,000 distinct CDR3 sequences, 25% to 30% of which are singletons. These receptors have no identified antigens. The sequencing used CD8+ T cells from cultured PBMCs, collected from culture after CMV antigen stimulation. The receptor set was obtained from a human donor in good health (CMV status not recorded). Some clones in this sample may be carry-over from other donors' samples.

This clonotype was seen at least ten times. CDR3 residues: CASSHPVTKQETQYF. CDR3 nucleotide sequence: TGTGCCAGCAGCCATCCGGTGACTAAACAAGAGACCCAGTACTTC. The chain uses TRBV7-9 and TRBJ2-5; a possible D gene is TRBD2 (5 bases). The germline CDR1 and CDR2 sequences are SEHNR and FQNEAQ (reference sequence). This CDR3 has 15 residues. Trimming took 5 bases from V and 2 from J, leaving 15 bases between them.

This clonotype has ten or more counts. V is TRBV7-7 and J is TRBJ2-3; D not resolved. Trimming removed 1 base at V and 6 bases at J, with 11 bases between. This CDR3 is built from 14 residues. Per germline, CDR1 SSHAT and CDR2 FNYEAQ (reference sequence). CDR3 amino acids: CASSLDLGSDTQYF. CDR3 nucleotide sequence: TGTGCCAGCAGCTTAGACCTCGGGTCGGATACGCAGTATTTT.

The CDR3 bases are TGTGCCAGCAGCTTAGGACTAGCGATGAGCGTCAATGAGCAGTTCTTC. Its protein product is CASSLGLAMSVNEQFF. The rearrangement joins TRBV7-2 to TRBJ2-1; 8 bases are a match to TRBD2. CDR1 and CDR2 (germline): SGHTA, FQGNSA. Unmatched junction bases numbered 8, after V lost 1 base and J lost 6 bases. The CDR3 has 16 residues.

This clonotype was seen many times. The V and J genes are TRBV7-2 and TRBJ2-1, with D maybe TRBD2 (6 bases). Trimming cost V 5 bases and J 2 bases, with 13 bases left between them. CDR3 length equals 15 residues. Germline lookup yields CDR1 SGHTA and CDR2 FQGNSA. As DNA, the CDR3 is TGTGCCAGCAGCCCCTCCGGGACTGCCTACAATGAGCAGTTCTTC. Translating gives CASSPSGTAYNEQFF.

This chain connects TRBV11-2 to TRBJ1-1, with 9 bases that match TRBD1. CDR3 length: 17 residues. Trimming cost V 7 bases and J 3 bases; bases outside gene matches: 15. Germline V CDR1 and CDR2: SGHAT, FQNNGV. CDR3 sequence reads: CASTVGTGNIRDTEAFF. CDR3 coding DNA: TGTGCCAGCACGGTGGGGACAGGGAATATCAGGGACACTGAAGCTTTCTTT.

This clonotype was counted only a few times. The chain carries TRBV7-6 and TRBJ2-7; 9 positions match TRBD1. V was clipped by 0 bases and J by 4 bases; unmatched bases: 1. The CDR3 is made up of 14 amino acids. Germline CDR1 is SGHVS and CDR2 is FNYEAQ. The CDR3 reads CASSLAGQGYEQYF. DNA of the CDR3: TGTGCCAGCAGCTTAGCGGGACAGGGTTACGAGCAGTACTTC.

The DNA for the CDR3 is TGTGCCAGCAGCTCCCCTCAGGCGTACGAGCAGTACTTC. Protein sequence: CASSSPQAYEQYF. The rearrangement links TRBV7-9 to TRBJ2-7; D call uncertain. Trimming removed 4 bases at V and 4 bases at J, with 11 bases between. The CDR3 is 13 residues long. Per germline, CDR1 SEHNR and CDR2 FQNEAQ (reference sequence).

The table lists this clonotype with a few counts. This chain connects TRBV7-8 to TRBJ1-4; D is unclear. The V and J ends lost 3 bases and 7 bases respectively, with 9 bases between them. The CDR3 sequence is 13 residues long. The V gene's germline CDR1 is SGHVS and CDR2 FQNEAQ. The CDR3 sequence is CASSLIFSEKLFF. The DNA for the CDR3 is TGTGCCAGCAGCTTGATATTCTCTGAAAAACTGTTTTTT.

A few counts support this clonotype. The rearrangement joins TRBV28 to TRBJ2-1; a possible D gene is TRBD2 (6 bases). The CDR3 covers 15 residues. Trimming took off 6 bases at V and 1 base at J, with 13 bases between the two ends. Looked up from germline, CDR1 is MDHEN and CDR2 is SYDVKM. CDR3: CASSPLGGSYNEQFF. The CDR3 coding sequence is TGTGCCAGCAGCCCCCTAGGAGGGTCCTACAATGAGCAGTTCTTC.

This clonotype was counted at least ten times. The chain combines TRBV7-2 with TRBJ2-6; no clear D gene. This CDR3 contains 13 residues. V was pared by 1 base and J by 9 bases, with 7 bases between. The germline gives CDR1 SGHTA, CDR2 FQGNSA. CDR3 coding DNA: TGTGCCAGCAGCTTAGGGCCGGGCAACGTCCTGACTTTC. Translation gives CASSLGPGNVLTF.

The chain has TRBV6-2 or TRBV6-3 and TRBJ2-5; 11 bases match TRBD1. J gave up 4 bases and V 8 bases, and 12 bases lay outside the gene matches. Germline loops: CDR1 MNHEY, CDR2 SVGEGT. The length of the CDR3 is 16 residues. The CDR3, as DNA: TGTGCCAGCCAGCCCGGGACAGGGGGTTTACCAGAGACCCAGTACTTC. This translates into CASQPGTGGLPETQYF.

This clonotype was counted between two and nine times. The rearrangement joins TRBV6-2 or TRBV6-3 to TRBJ2-1; D is unresolved. CDR3 length: 11 residues. CDR1 and CDR2 (germline): MNHEY, SVGEGT. V lost 6 bases and J lost 9, with 9 bases in between. In DNA form, the CDR3 reads TGTGCCAGCAGCACTACCCGTGAGCAGTTCTTC. Translated: CASSTTREQFF.

This clonotype is a singleton in its sample. A read error is likely, as this CDR3 ends without the conserved phenylalanine or tryptophan. The rearrangement uses TRBV5-6 and TRBJ2-2; the match to TRBD1 covers 7 bases. V lost 2 bases, J lost 3 bases, and 1 base stayed unmatched. Germline V gene lookup returns CDR1 SGHDT and CDR2 YYEEEE. There are 14 residues in the CDR3. CDR3 DNA: TGTGCCAGCAGCTTAACAGGGGACACCGGGGAGCTGTTTTAT. It codes for CASSLTGDTGELFY.

The V call is TRBV27, the J call TRBJ2-1, with TRBD2 matching 13 bases. Germline values: CDR1 MNHEY, CDR2 SMNVEV (reference sequence). CDR3 size: 17 residues. With 5 bases clipped from V and 8 bases from J, the junction kept 12 bases outside the gene matches. In DNA, the CDR3 is TGTGCCAGCAGTCCCACCACACTAGCGGGGGGGCCGGATGAGCAGTTCTTC. This encodes CASSPTTLAGGPDEQFF.

The V call is TRBV7-9, the J call TRBJ2-1; D assignment may be TRBD1 or TRBD2 (5 bases each). CDR1 SEHNR and CDR2 FQNEAQ come from the germline V gene (reference sequence). The V end lost 10 bases, the J end lost 3 bases, and 16 bases lay between the germline ends. The CDR3 spans 14 residues. The DNA of the CDR3 is TGTGCCACTATCGGGGCAGGGCTCTACAATGAGCAGTTCTTC. Translation: CATIGAGLYNEQFF.

The table lists this clonotype with many counts. The chain joins TRBV5-6 to TRBJ2-3; tentatively, D is TRBD2 (6 bases). The V end was cut by 4 bases, the J end by 1 base, with 19 bases between. The length of the CDR3 is 17 residues. Germline CDR1 SGHDT, CDR2 YYEEEE. This CDR3 reads CASSGILRGTRTDTQYF. The CDR3 nucleotides are TGTGCCAGCAGCGGTATCCTACGGGGGACCCGCACAGATACGCAGTATTTT.

The chain has TRBV2 and TRBJ1-5; D uncertain. The germline V gene encodes CDR1 SNHLY and CDR2 FYNNEI. V lost 5 bases, J lost 4 bases, and 6 bases lay in between. The CDR3 length is 12 residues. CDR3 DNA: TGTGCCAGCAGTTCGATTAATCAGCCCCAGCATTTT. Amino acids: CASSSINQPQHF.

V usage is TRBV19 and J usage is TRBJ1-1; 7 bases match TRBD1. This CDR3 spans 14 amino acids. V trimming: 2 bases; J trimming: 5 bases; junction bases outside the gene matches: 5. In germline, CDR1 is LNHDA, CDR2 SQIVND (reference sequence). The CDR3 region has the DNA TGTGCCAGTAGTATAACTAAACAGGGGACTGAAGCTTTCTTT. As protein: CASSITKQGTEAFF. Full variable domain (outside the CDR3, taken from reference TRBV19 and TRBJ1-1): DGGITQSPKYLFRKEGQNVTLSCEQNLNHDAMYWYRQDPGQGLRLIYYSQIVNDFQKGDIAEGYSVSREKKESFPLTVTSAQKNPTAFYLCASSITKQGTEAFFGQGTRLTVV.

There are many counts of this clonotype. V usage is TRBV4-1 and J usage is TRBJ2-7, with TRBD2 identical over 11 bases. The V gene end was trimmed by 1 base and the J gene end by 3 bases; junction bases not matched to a gene: 2. Per germline, CDR1 MGHRA and CDR2 YSYEKL. The CDR3 covers 15 residues. The chain's CDR3 is CASSQGSGGVYEQYF. The CDR3 DNA follows: TGCGCCAGCAGCCAAGGTAGCGGGGGGGTCTACGAGCAGTACTTC.

The chain employs TRBV20-1 and TRBJ2-3; D perhaps matches TRBD2 (5 bases). The CDR3 spans 16 residues. Trimming left V 0 bases short and J 2 bases short, with 15 bases between. Germline values: CDR1 DFQATT, CDR2 SNEGSKA (reference sequence). This CDR3 reads CSARDVPGNPTDTQYF. The CDR3 DNA reads TGCAGTGCTAGAGATGTCCCGGGGAACCCCACAGATACGCAGTATTTT.

The chain joins TRBV14 to TRBJ2-7, with 8 bases matching TRBD2. Germline-derived CDR1 and CDR2 are SGHDN and FVKESK. After removal of 4 bases from V and 2 bases from J, the junction contained 10 bases not matched to a gene. CDR3 length: 16 amino acids. CDR3 protein: CASSLSDSGGPYEQYF. CDR3 bases: TGTGCCAGCAGCCTCTCGGACAGCGGGGGCCCCTACGAGCAGTACTTC.

This clonotype was detected a few times. This chain links TRBV19 with TRBJ1-5, with 8 bases that match TRBD1. From germline, CDR1 is LNHDA and CDR2 SQIVND (reference sequence). V trimming: 3 bases; J trimming: 4 bases; junction bases outside the gene matches: 8. CDR3 length: 16 residues. The CDR3 is CASSIPPQGGNQPQHF. The CDR3, as DNA: TGTGCCAGTAGTATCCCCCCACAGGGGGGTAATCAGCCCCAGCATTTT.